The 2 T cell receptor beta chains reported below all come from one sample, sequenced in a study of blood T cell repertoires in COVID-19. The data were produced by immunoSEQ multiplex PCR, yet TCRdb's version contains in-frame clones alone and is incomplete. In the table there are approximately 380,000 clones, about 89% of which are singletons. Sequenced input: PBMCs or T cells enriched from blood (not recorded which). These receptors were taken from a woman aged 40-49 years who had been exposed to COVID-19.

V is TRBV30 and J is TRBJ2-3; the match to TRBD2 covers 11 bases. J was trimmed by 5 bases and V by 5 bases; bases with no gene match: 9. The CDR3 length is 15 residues. Germline V gene data show CDR1 as GTSNPN and CDR2 as SVGIG (reference sequence). The CDR3: CAWDVGLAGGDTQYF. CDR3 coding DNA: TGTGCCTGGGATGTGGGTCTAGCGGGGGGAGATACGCAGTATTTT.

V is TRBV7-6 and J is TRBJ1-1; D gene uncertain. Germline V gene sequence: CDR1 SGHVS, CDR2 FNYEAQ. The CDR3 extends over 15 amino acids. Trimming removed 5 bases at V and 8 bases at J, with 21 bases between. CDR3 nucleotide sequence: TGTGCCAGCAGCCCCGGAAGCCAGGCGGGTAGGGAAGCTTTCTTT. It is translated as CASSPGSQAGREAFF. The variable domain in full, completed from reference TRBV7-6 and TRBJ1-1, reads GAGVSQSPRYKVTKRGQDVALRCDPISGHVSLYWYRQALGQGPEFLTYFNYEAQQDKSGLPNDRFSAERPEGSISTLTIQRTEQRDSAMYRCASSPGSQAGREAFFGQGTRLTVV.